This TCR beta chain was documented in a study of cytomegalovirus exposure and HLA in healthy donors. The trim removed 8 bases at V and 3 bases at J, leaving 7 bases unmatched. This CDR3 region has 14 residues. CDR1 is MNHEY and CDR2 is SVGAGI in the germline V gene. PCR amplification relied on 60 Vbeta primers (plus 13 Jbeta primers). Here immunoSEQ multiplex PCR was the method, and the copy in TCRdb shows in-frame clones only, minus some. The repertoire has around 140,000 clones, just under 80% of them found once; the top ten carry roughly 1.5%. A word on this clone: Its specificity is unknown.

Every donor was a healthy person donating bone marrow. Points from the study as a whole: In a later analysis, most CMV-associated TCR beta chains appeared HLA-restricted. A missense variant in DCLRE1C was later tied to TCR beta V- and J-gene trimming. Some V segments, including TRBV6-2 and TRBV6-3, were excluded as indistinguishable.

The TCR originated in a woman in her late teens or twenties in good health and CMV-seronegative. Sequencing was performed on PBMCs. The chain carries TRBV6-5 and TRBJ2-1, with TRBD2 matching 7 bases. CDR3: CASRELANYNEQFF. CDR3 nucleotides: TGTGCCAGCCGGGAACTAGCGAACTACAATGAGCAGTTCTTC.